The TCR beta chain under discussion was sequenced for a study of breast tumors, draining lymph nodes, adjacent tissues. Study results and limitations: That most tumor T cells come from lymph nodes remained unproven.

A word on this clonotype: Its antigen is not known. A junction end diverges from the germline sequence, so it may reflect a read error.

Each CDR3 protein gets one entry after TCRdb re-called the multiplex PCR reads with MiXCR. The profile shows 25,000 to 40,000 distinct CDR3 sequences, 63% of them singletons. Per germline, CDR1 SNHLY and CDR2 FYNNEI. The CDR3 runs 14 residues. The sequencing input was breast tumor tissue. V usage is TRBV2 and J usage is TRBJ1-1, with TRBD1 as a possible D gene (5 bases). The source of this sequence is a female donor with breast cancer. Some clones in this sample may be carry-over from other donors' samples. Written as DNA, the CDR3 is TGTGCCAGCAACCGAGGGGTCCTGAACACTCAAGCTTTCTTT. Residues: CASNRGVLNTQAFF. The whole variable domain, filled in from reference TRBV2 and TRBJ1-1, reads EPEVTQTPSHQVTQMGQEVILRCVPISNHLYFYWYRQILGQKVEFLVSFYNNEISEKSEIFDDQFSVERPDGSNFTLKIRSTKLEDSAMYFCASNRGVLNTQAFFGQGTRLTVV.